This TCR beta chain was found in a study of OX40 agonist ivuxolimab in advanced cancers. About the research overall: The patients received agonistic anti-OX40 (CD134) antibody ivuxolimab. Mean age roughly 65 years, range about 20 to 85; approximately 83% male. General study results and limits: Mean expanded clone counts were higher in CD8+ than CD4+ T cells.

CDR3 length: 13 amino acids. V lost 6 bases, J lost 6 bases, and 6 bases stayed unmatched. Germline lookup yields CDR1 MGHRA and CDR2 YSYEKL. Concerning this clone: Its specificity is not known.

TCRdb's copy holds only in-frame clones and misses some; the assay was immunoSEQ multiplex PCR. The repertoire holds around 18,000 clones, about 90% seen once, with roughly a third in the top ten. This TCR came from an adult with an advanced solid tumor such as melanoma, head and neck, liver or kidney cancer. This specimen consisted of CD4+ or CD8+ T cells sorted from blood, obtained in a trial of the OX40 agonist ivuxolimab. J is TRBJ1-2 and V is TRBV4-1; 8 bases are shared with TRBD1. This CDR3 reads CASREPGQDGYTF. The DNA for the CDR3 is TGCGCCAGCAGAGAGCCGGGACAGGATGGCTACACCTTC.